This T cell receptor (beta chain) was recorded in a study of T cell responses to AZD1222 COVID-19 vaccine. General study points: The study found Spike-specific TCR breadth and depth rose after two AZD1222 doses. Just a handful of AZD1222 recipients tested seropositive at baseline. Clonal diversity may have been underestimated, and the donors were mostly white British, with more females than males.

The CDR3 loop spans 15 amino acids. V lost 0 bases and J 7 bases, leaving 13 bases between the germline ends. Germline V CDR1 and CDR2: LGHNA, YSLEER. This clone was observed once. Antigen: not known. The table came from immunoSEQ multiplex PCR; TCRdb's copy has only in-frame clones and leaves some out. Of around 97,000 clones listed, less than 95% are singletons. This receptor was taken from an adult in good health. The starting material was peripheral blood, obtained on day 0 of AZD1222 vaccination. The chain joins TRBV4-3 to TRBJ2-1; maybe TRBD1 (6 bases). CDR3 protein: CASSQDPTGINEQFF. The CDR3 DNA reads TGCGCCAGCAGCCAAGATCCTACAGGGATTAATGAGCAGTTCTTC.